These 28 T cell receptor beta chains were sequenced from one sample in a study of glioma-infiltrating T cells. Using RNA template, CDR3s of TCR alpha and beta were amplified with iRepertoire arm-PCR. Each CDR3 protein is one row after TCRdb ran MiXCR on the multiplex PCR reads. Among approximately 190,000 distinct CDR3 sequences listed, around 30% were seen once. The sequencing sample was made of glioma tissue, nonneoplastic brain tissue, or PBMCs (not recorded which). These receptors all come from a human donor with low-grade glioma or glioblastoma, undergoing nonglioma brain surgery, or in good health (not recorded which).

This clonotype was detected ten times or more. V is TRBV27 and J is TRBJ1-2; the D is unclear. The germline gives CDR1 MNHEY, CDR2 SMNVEV (reference sequence). The CDR3 contains 14 residues. Trimming took off 6 bases at V and 1 base at J, with 12 bases between the two ends. CDR3 protein: CASSTAPINYGYTF. Here the CDR3 DNA reads TGTGCCAGCAGCACAGCGCCAATTAACTATGGCTACACCTTC.

This clonotype was counted many times. V is TRBV6-1 and J is TRBJ1-6; 7 nucleotides match TRBD1. This CDR3 region has 15 residues. Unmatched junction bases numbered 8, after V lost 6 bases and J lost 6 bases. The germline CDR1 and CDR2 sequences are MNHNS and SASEGT. The CDR3 spells CASSLRTGGNSPLHF. The CDR3 nucleotides read TGTGCCAGCAGCCTAAGGACAGGAGGTAATTCACCCCTCCACTTT.

This clonotype occurred many times. The chain employs TRBV6-2 or TRBV6-3 and TRBJ2-7; 9 bases agree with TRBD2. The CDR3 loop spans 17 amino acids. V dropped 0 bases and J dropped 0; count of bases not matched to a gene: 6. The germline V gene has CDR1 MNHEY and CDR2 SVGEGT. CDR3 sequence: CASSYSSSGVVSYEQYF. CDR3 bases: TGTGCCAGCAGTTACTCTTCTAGCGGGGTGGTCTCCTACGAGCAGTACTTC.

Of note for this clonotype: A much bigger clone sits one base away, suggesting this may be a read error. The V gene is TRBV6-2 or TRBV6-3, the J gene TRBJ2-2; 8 bases agree with TRBD1. The CDR3 contains 16 residues. Germline V gene data show CDR1 as MNHEY and CDR2 as SVGEGT. CDR3 coding DNA: TGTGCCACCAGTAATTTGCGGACAGGGATTATCGGGGAGCTGTTTTTT. Protein: CATSNLRTGIIGELFF.

V gene TRBV19 combines with J gene TRBJ2-1, with 15 nucleotides matching TRBD2. This CDR3 spans 19 amino acids. Germline CDR1 LNHDA, CDR2 SQIVND (reference sequence). Trimming at V came to 3 bases and at J to 6 bases, leaving 12 bases not matched to a gene. CDR3 sequence reads: CASSIRSWTSGRARNEQFF. DNA for the CDR3: TGTGCCAGTAGTATCCGCTCCTGGACTAGCGGGAGGGCCCGCAATGAGCAGTTCTTC.

The sample holds many counts of this clonotype. The chain is built from TRBV6-4 and TRBJ1-5, with D perhaps TRBD1 (5 bases). Germline CDR1 reads MRHNA; CDR2 reads SNTAGT. Trimming removed 3 bases at V and 7 bases at J, with 10 bases between. CDR3 size: 13 residues. CDR3 sequence (DNA): TGTGCCAGCAGTGAGGGGGTTGAACAGCCCCAGCATTTT. Protein sequence: CASSEGVEQPQHF.

As to this clonotype: A much larger clone is a single base away; this may be a read error. The V call is TRBV4-1, the J call TRBJ2-3, with D possibly TRBD2 on 5 matching bases. There are 16 residues in the CDR3. Germline V gene data show CDR1 as MGHRA and CDR2 as YSYEKL. The CDR3 DNA reads TGCTCCAGCAGCTCCCGGACTGGAATGAACACAGATACGCAGTATTTT. Its translation: CSSSSRTGMNTDTQYF.

In this sample, this clonotype turned up many times. This chain connects TRBV7-9 to TRBJ2-3; the D gene could be TRBD1 or TRBD2 (5 bases each). CDR1 is SEHNR, CDR2 FQNEAQ, per germline (reference sequence). Trimming shortened V by 0 bases and J by 0 bases, and 13 bases separated the two germline ends. This CDR3 contains 17 residues. CDR3 nucleotide sequence: TGTGCCAGCAGCTTAGCCCAGGGAGCGCCTAGCACAGATACGCAGTATTTT. It yields the protein CASSLAQGAPSTDTQYF.

This clonotype was detected many times. The V and J genes are TRBV7-9 and TRBJ2-1, with 9 bases aligning to TRBD2. The CDR3 length is 14 residues. Germline CDR1 SEHNR, CDR2 FQNEAQ (reference sequence). The V segment lost 6 bases and the J segment 5 bases; nucleotides outside the gene matches: 5. CDR3 bases: TGTGCCAGCAGTCATAGCGGGAGCAACAATGAGCAGTTCTTC. This translates into CASSHSGSNNEQFF.

The chain has TRBV4-2 and TRBJ1-4; perhaps TRBD1 as D (5 bases). Germline assignment: CDR1 LGHNA and CDR2 YNFKEQ. This CDR3 comprises 15 residues. V lost 0 bases to trimming and J lost 6 bases, with 11 bases between them. DNA of the CDR3: TGTGCCAGCAGCCAAGATCCCAGGGATGATGAAAAACTGTTTTTT. This gives the protein CASSQDPRDDEKLFF.

The sample holds many counts of this clonotype. V and J are TRBV6-2 or TRBV6-3 and TRBJ2-3, with D perhaps matching TRBD1 (6 bases). Between the trimmed V and J ends, which lost 8 bases and 4 bases, there was a span of 16 bases. Germline V gives CDR1 MNHEY, CDR2 SVGEGT. The CDR3 totals 14 residues. The CDR3: CASLRDNTADTQYF. CDR3 coding DNA: TGTGCCAGCCTCCGGGACAACACAGCAGATACGCAGTATTTT.

This clonotype has a handful of counts. The CDR3 loop is CAISEATGNPYNEQFF. The CDR3 DNA reads as TGTGCCATCAGTGAGGCTACAGGGAACCCTTACAATGAGCAGTTCTTC. J is TRBJ2-1 and V is TRBV10-3; D is possibly TRBD1 (6 bases). CDR3 length: 16 residues. Trimming removed 2 bases at V and 4 bases at J, with 15 bases between. Germline V gives CDR1 ENHRY, CDR2 SYGVKD.

The chain employs TRBV27 and TRBJ2-7, with D possibly called TRBD1 or TRBD2 (6 bases each). The V gene lost 8 bases and the J gene lost 5 bases, with 22 bases spanning the gap. Germline values: CDR1 MNHEY, CDR2 SMNVEV (reference sequence). CDR3 length: 15 amino acids. CDR3 amino acids: CASGPNRGGTHEQYF. For the CDR3, the DNA is TGTGCCAGCGGTCCAAACCGCGGAGGGACACACGAGCAGTACTTC.

A note on this clonotype: A single base separates this from a much larger clone, so it may be a read error. The V gene is TRBV6-1, the J gene TRBJ2-5; tentative D call: TRBD2 (6 bases). The CDR3 is 13 amino acids. CDR1 is MNHNS and CDR2 is SASEGT in the germline V gene. CDR3 region: CATSRRGQQTQYF. The CDR3 region has the DNA TGTGCCACATCTAGGCGGGGCCAACAGACCCAGTACTTC.

A remark on this clonotype: A read error may be the cause here, since a much bigger clone is one base away. The chain couples TRBV18 to TRBJ2-5; TRBD1 matches 7 bases. The CDR3 covers 13 residues. J was trimmed by 2 bases and V by 7 bases; bases with no gene match: 4. Germline lookup yields CDR1 KGHSH and CDR2 LQKENI. DNA of the CDR3: TGTGCCAGCTTCCAGGGACAGCAAGAGACCCAGTACTTC. The encoded protein is CASFQGQQETQYF.

This clonotype was counted many times. DNA for the CDR3: TGTGCCAGCTCCTCAGGCAGGGGCAATGAGCAGTTCTTC. Translating gives CASSSGRGNEQFF. J is TRBJ2-1 and V is TRBV18; the D gene is possibly TRBD1 (6 bases). The CDR3 sequence is 13 residues long. Trimming took off 6 bases at V and 6 bases at J, with 12 bases between the two ends. Germline CDR1 reads KGHSH; CDR2 reads LQKENI.

This clonotype was seen ten or more times. CDR3 region: CASSFLGRPTDTQYF. The CDR3 DNA reads as TGCGCCAGCAGCTTCTTGGGGCGACCGACAGATACGCAGTATTTT. The chain carries TRBV4-3 and TRBJ2-3; weak D call: TRBD1 (5 bases). Germline CDR1 and CDR2: LGHNA and YSLEER. V was pared by 5 bases and J by 3 bases, with 15 bases between. The CDR3 length is 15 residues.

This chain joins TRBV12-3 or TRBV12-4 and TRBJ2-7; tentatively, D is TRBD1 (6 bases). CDR3 length: 17 residues. V was trimmed by 8 bases and J by 0 bases, leaving 23 bases between them. This chain's CDR3 is CASGTDTLGDNSYEQYF. The CDR3 nucleotides are TGTGCCAGCGGTACAGATACTCTTGGGGACAACTCCTACGAGCAGTACTTC.

As regards this clonotype: The junction and the germline gene differ at one end; a read error may be behind it. The chain uses TRBV19 and TRBJ1-1; the match to TRBD1 covers 7 bases. CDR3 length: 13 residues. Germline V lookup: CDR1 LNHDA, CDR2 SQIVND (reference sequence). The CDR3 sequence: CASRSTGSTEASF. The DNA of the CDR3 is TGTGCCAGTAGGTCGACAGGGAGCACTGAAGCTTCCTTT.

This clonotype has a count of ten or more. The J gene is TRBJ2-1, the V gene TRBV10-3, with unresolved D. The CDR3 covers 14 residues. Germline values: CDR1 ENHRY, CDR2 SYGVKD. V lost 2 bases to trimming and J lost 5 bases, with 10 bases between them. CDR3: CAISETRHDNEQFF. CDR3 in DNA: TGTGCCATCAGTGAGACCCGACACGACAATGAGCAGTTCTTC.

V gene TRBV20-1 combines with J gene TRBJ1-5; maybe TRBD1 (6 bases). The V gene's germline CDR1 is DFQATT and CDR2 SNEGSKA (reference sequence). V shed 3 bases and J shed 4 bases, with 22 bases lying between them. The CDR3 is made up of 17 amino acids. In DNA, the CDR3 is TGCAGTGCTAGTCGGGCGCCAAGGGGGAATAGAAATCAGCCCCAGCATTTT. Amino acid sequence: CSASRAPRGNRNQPQHF.

This clonotype was found many times. The rearrangement links TRBV20-1 to TRBJ2-7; D may be TRBD2 (5 bases). Germline assignment: CDR1 DFQATT and CDR2 SNEGSKA (reference sequence). The CDR3 runs to 14 residues. The ends were cut back, 2 bases at V and 4 bases at J, with 15 bases in the middle. CDR3 nucleotide sequence: TGCAGTGCTAGATCCAGCGGAGCCTATTACGAGCAGTACTTC. It encodes CSARSSGAYYEQYF.

Ten or more counts support this clonotype. As DNA, the CDR3 is TGTGCCAGCTCACCTCCCGGGACCCAATACGAAGACTACACCTTC. Translated: CASSPPGTQYEDYTF. The chain uses TRBV18 and TRBJ1-2, with a weak D call TRBD1 (5 bases). The CDR3 spans 15 residues. Germline V lookup: CDR1 KGHSH, CDR2 LQKENI. The germline V and J ends were trimmed by 3 bases and 10 bases, with 21 bases remaining between them.

This clonotype was observed at least ten times. This chain joins TRBV4-1 and TRBJ1-1; 8 bases align to TRBD1. Germline loops: CDR1 MGHRA, CDR2 YSYEKL. The CDR3 has 15 residues. Trimming removed 1 base from V and 1 base from J; junction bases left unmatched: 2. CDR3 loop: CASSQAGGWNTEAFF. CDR3 bases: TGCGCCAGCAGCCAAGCAGGGGGCTGGAACACTGAAGCTTTCTTT.

This clonotype came up many times. This chain joins TRBV6-1 and TRBJ2-1; no definite D call. The germline V gene encodes CDR1 MNHNS and CDR2 SASEGT. V lost 7 bases and J 4 bases, leaving 5 bases between the germline ends. The CDR3 loop spans 11 amino acids. The CDR3 nucleotides are TGTGCCAGCAAGCTATACAATGAGCAGTTCTTC. Its translation: CASKLYNEQFF.

As concerns this clonotype: This may be a read error, as it is one base from a much larger clone. The CDR3 bases are TGTGCCAGCAGACAAAGGAGGGGCCAGAATTCACCCCTCCACTTT. Its translation is CASRQRRGQNSPLHF. This chain links TRBV3-1 with TRBJ1-6, with D possibly TRBD1 on 5 matching bases. CDR3 length: 15 amino acids. Per germline, CDR1 LGHDT and CDR2 YNNKEL (reference sequence). Trimming stripped 6 bases from V and 7 bases from J, with 16 bases between.

The V and J genes are TRBV7-2 and TRBJ2-7; D is perhaps TRBD1 (9 bases). The CDR3 length is 15 residues. The ends were cut back, 5 bases at V and 3 bases at J, with 17 bases in the middle. The germline gives CDR1 SGHTA, CDR2 FQGNSA. CDR3 nucleotide sequence: TGTGCCAGCAGCCCGGGAGGGACAGGGAGCTACGAGCAGTACTTC. Translated, it gives CASSPGGTGSYEQYF.

This clonotype was observed a few times. The rearrangement joins TRBV19 to TRBJ2-5; unclear D gene. The CDR3 loop spans 12 amino acids. The germline V gene has CDR1 LNHDA and CDR2 SQIVND (reference sequence). The V gene lost 9 bases and the J gene lost 5 bases, with 13 bases spanning the gap. CDR3 sequence reads: CASRHPGETQYF. The CDR3 coding sequence is TGTGCCAGCAGACACCCGGGCGAGACCCAGTACTTC.